This T cell receptor (beta chain) derives from a study of cytotoxic CD8 clonotypes in ibrutinib-treated CLL. General observations from the study: At ibrutinib response, clonality increased, and at progression it declined back toward baseline.

The intended depth for sequencing was 1 in 200,000 to 1 in 1 million T cells. Clones were sequenced by immunoSEQ multiplex PCR, and TCRdb holds only the in-frame ones, with some missing. The sample yields 160,000 or so clones, roughly 90% seen once. Germline assignment: CDR1 SNHLY and CDR2 FYNNEI. Losses at the gene ends were 11 bases for V and 8 bases for J; bases not matched to a gene: 9. This CDR3 has 13 amino acids. The TCR beta libraries used approximately 2 micrograms of genomic DNA that came from cryopreserved PBMCs. Of note for this clone: The antigen remains undetermined.

The receptor comes from a human donor with chronic lymphocytic leukemia. The sample here was PBMCs, taken at disease progression, from a patient treated with ibrutinib. The rearrangement uses TRBV2 and TRBJ1-4; the match to TRBD1 covers 9 bases. The CDR3 sequence: CASRDREREKLFF. The CDR3 bases are TGTGCCTCAAGGGACAGGGAACGAGAAAAACTGTTTTTT.